The entry below describes one TCR beta chain. Its cognate antigen has yet to be identified. No clone much larger than this one lies a single base away; base qualities are absent. The CDR3 holds 15 amino acids from the cysteine to the phenylalanine. The read is trimmed to its CDR3 DNA, 45 bases read in frame from base 1. Looking up the germline V gene yields CDR1 SGHNT and CDR2 YENEEA. V lost 5 bases and J lost 4 bases; the stretch between them is 15 bases long. The sample originates from a study of OX40 agonist ivuxolimab in advanced cancers. Turning to the overall study: Ivuxolimab was an agonistic, fully human IgG2 monoclonal antibody directed against OX40 (CD134), a costimulatory receptor. Of the approximately 54 dose-escalation patients, hepatocellular carcinoma was present in approximately 20, melanoma in roughly 15, renal cell carcinoma in 9 and head and neck cancer in 9. The dose-escalation cohort was approximately 83% male with a mean age of roughly 60 years, ranging from about 23 to 85. The point of sequencing TCRbeta in the periphery was to test whether ivuxolimab changed TCR sequence diversity and drove clonal T-cell expansion. Patients were allowed to have had prior anti-PD-1, anti-PD-L1 or anti-CTLA-4 therapy, and 30% to 50% of the dose-escalation patients had previously received checkpoint inhibitors. The paper describes the monotherapy dose-escalation part (N = 52 patients) of the phase I trial of ivuxolimab. Partial responses occurred in three dose-escalation patients, of whom one had hepatocellular carcinoma and two had cutaneous melanoma. Intravenous ivuxolimab was administered to patients every 2 weeks at six dose levels: 0.01, 0.1, 0.3, 1.5, 3 and 10 mg/kg.

For sequencing of the TCRbeta CDR3 region, genomic DNA was extracted from the sorted cells. TCRbeta CDR3 regions were sequenced using the immunoSEQ Assay. TCRdb took over this immuneACCESS table, retaining in-frame rearrangements with V and J assigned. Such tables are incomplete; in checked studies, under half of the missing clones stem from an unresolved V gene, and the remainder is unexplained. The table for this sample lists about 31,000 clones; 80% to 90% of them were counted only once. Jointly, the top ten make up about 22% of the sample. Patients with a history of autoimmune disease or receiving systemic immunosuppression were excluded from the trial. Peripheral blood for TCR sequencing was collected from all dose cohorts at baseline, on cycle 4 day 1, and on cycle 7 day 1. Samples were obtained from an open-label, multicenter, first-in-human phase I dose-escalation trial of ivuxolimab. Adults with locally advanced or metastatic melanoma, renal cell, hepatocellular, or head and neck squamous cell carcinoma were enrolled in the trial. CD4+ and CD8+ T cells were sorted separately from peripheral blood before TCR sequencing.

What the authors observed across the whole study: Antigen specificity was not determined for the clonally expanded peripheral T cells. After ivuxolimab, more expanded clones were found on average in CD8+ T cells than in CD4+ T cells. Partial responders in the 0.1-3.0 mg/kg groups had among the lowest normalized peripheral clonal expansion, especially among CD8+ T cells. Low levels of normalized T-cell clonal expansion were also shown by some nonresponding patients. At doses of 0.1 to 3.0 mg/kg, clonal expansion of both CD4+ and CD8+ blood T cells was observed from baseline to week 6.

The source is an adult with an advanced solid tumor such as melanoma, head and neck, liver or kidney cancer. In this chain, TRBV11-3 is recombined with TRBJ1-5; the D segment cannot be called with confidence. This specimen consisted of CD4+ or CD8+ T cells sorted from blood, obtained in a trial of the OX40 agonist ivuxolimab. The DNA reads as follows: TGTGCCAGCAGCCAAGAGGGTAGTGGAAATCAGCCCCAGCATTTT. Protein translation: CASSQEGSGNQPQHF.